This T cell receptor (beta chain) was sequenced for a study of blood T cell repertoires in COVID-19. Study-wide context: Samples of COVID-19 (acute and convalescent) were obtained from the United States, Italy and Spain.

Germline loops: CDR1 LNHDA, CDR2 SQIVND (reference sequence). CDR3 length: 16 residues. After removal of 3 bases from V and 0 bases from J, the junction contained 5 bases not matched to a gene. Data came from immunoSEQ multiplex PCR; TCRdb stores just in-frame clones and leaves some out. Among 300,000 to 400,000 clones listed, around 85% were seen once. V gene TRBV19 combines with J gene TRBJ1-1; 9 nucleotides align to TRBD1. The sequenced sample was PBMCs or T cells enriched from blood (not recorded which). This TCR was sampled from a middle-aged woman with acute COVID-19. The CDR3 nucleotides read TGTGCCAGTAGTATGCTCGGACAGGGGATGAACACTGAAGCTTTCTTT. Translation: CASSMLGQGMNTEAFF.